This record concerns one T cell receptor beta chain sequence. A read error may explain this, as a much larger clone is one base away. These data come from a study of tumor-infiltrating lymphocytes in primary liver carcinoma. From 500 ng of total RNA, TCR beta-specific cDNA was reverse-transcribed using a constant-region primer. The TCR beta library was amplified through three nested multiplex PCR rounds in a modified ARM-PCR procedure. The first two PCR rounds used TRBV1-TRBV30 forward primers with a C-beta reverse primer, about 10 cycles each. TCRdb re-analysed the multiplex PCR reads in MiXCR, keeping a single row per CDR3 protein. The table includes approximately 330,000 distinct CDR3 sequences, approximately 65% detected once. Out of unsorted whole blood came the blood RNA, and germline DNA was extracted as well. The CDR3 is 16 amino acids. Per germline, CDR1 MNHNY and CDR2 SVGAGI (reference sequence).

This sequence was found in a man aged 40-55 years with primary liver carcinoma and hepatitis B virus infection. Specimen: peripheral blood. This sequence joins TRBV6-6 and TRBJ2-7; D uncertain. The CDR3, as DNA: TGTGCCAGCAGTTACTTGACGCCTGGGGAAACCTACGGGCAGTACTTC. The encoded protein is CASSYLTPGETYGQYF.